This T cell receptor beta chain is from a study of T cells expressing NK-cell markers. General study results and limits: Dominant NKG2C+ clonotypes made up about 1.0-7.5% of CD8+ T cells in roughly 6 donors.

Using the 5' RACE reads, TCRdb records one entry per CDR3 protein without DNA. The table for this sample gives roughly 350,000 distinct CDR3 sequences. Comment on this clonotype: Its antigen is as yet unknown.

Germline CDR1 is SNHLY and CDR2 is FYNNEI. The CDR3 runs 21 residues. This clonotype originated in a man aged 18 to 70 in good health. The source material was blood T cells: a sorted CD56 or NKG2C T cell subset, CD4+ or CD8+ T cells, or bulk PBMC T cells (not recorded which). The V call is TRBV2, the J call TRBJ2-3; the D call from TCRdb, TRBD2, cannot be confirmed without DNA. This chain's CDR3 is CASSANSPGLAGSTSTDTQYF.